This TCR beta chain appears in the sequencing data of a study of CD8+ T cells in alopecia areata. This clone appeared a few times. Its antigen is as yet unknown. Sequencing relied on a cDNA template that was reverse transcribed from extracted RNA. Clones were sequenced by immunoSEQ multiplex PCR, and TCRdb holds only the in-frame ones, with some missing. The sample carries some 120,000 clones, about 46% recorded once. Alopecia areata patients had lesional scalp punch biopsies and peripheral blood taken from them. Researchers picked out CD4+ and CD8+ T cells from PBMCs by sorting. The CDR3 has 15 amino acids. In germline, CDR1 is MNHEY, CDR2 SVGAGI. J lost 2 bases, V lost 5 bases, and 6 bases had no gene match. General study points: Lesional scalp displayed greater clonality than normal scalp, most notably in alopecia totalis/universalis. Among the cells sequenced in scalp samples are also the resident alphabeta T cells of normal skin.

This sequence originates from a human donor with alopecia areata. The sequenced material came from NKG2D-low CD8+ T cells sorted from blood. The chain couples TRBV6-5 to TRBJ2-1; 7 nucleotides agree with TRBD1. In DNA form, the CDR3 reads TGTGCCAGCAGTCCCGAGGGGGCCGCCTACAATGAGCAGTTCTTC. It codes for CASSPEGAAYNEQFF.